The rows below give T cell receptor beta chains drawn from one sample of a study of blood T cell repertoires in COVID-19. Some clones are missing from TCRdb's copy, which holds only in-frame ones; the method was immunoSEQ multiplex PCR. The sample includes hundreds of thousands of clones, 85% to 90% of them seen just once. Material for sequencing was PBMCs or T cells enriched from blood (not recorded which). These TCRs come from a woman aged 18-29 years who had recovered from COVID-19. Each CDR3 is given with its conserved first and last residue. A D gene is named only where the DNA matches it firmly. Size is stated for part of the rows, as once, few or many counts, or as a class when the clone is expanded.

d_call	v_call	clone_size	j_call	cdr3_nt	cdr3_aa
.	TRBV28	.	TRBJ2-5	TGTGCCAGCAGTTTACCGGGGACTCCGCTAGAGACCCAGTACTTC	CASSLPGTPLETQYF
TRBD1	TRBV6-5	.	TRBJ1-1	TGTGCCAGGGGTTCGGGGCAGGGGGCTTTGGCTTTCTTT	CARGSGQGALAFF
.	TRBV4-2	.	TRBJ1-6	TGTGCCAGCAGCCAAGTATTGCGGGGTTCACCCCTCCACTTT	CASSQVLRGSPLHF
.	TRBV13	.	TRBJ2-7	TGTGCCAGCAGCCTGAAGGACAGACTATGGAGCGAGCAGTACTTC	CASSLKDRLWSEQYF
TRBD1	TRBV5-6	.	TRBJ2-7	TGTGCCAGCAGCGGGGCCTGGGGGACAGGGATCTCCTACGAGCAGTACTTC	CASSGAWGTGISYEQYF
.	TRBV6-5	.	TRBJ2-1	TGTGCCAGCAGTCAGGGACTGCTAAGCGAGCAGTTCTTC	CASSQGLLSEQFF
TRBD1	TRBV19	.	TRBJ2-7	TGTGCCAGTAGTCCGTCCGGGACAGCCTCCTACGAGCAGTACTTC	CASSPSGTASYEQYF
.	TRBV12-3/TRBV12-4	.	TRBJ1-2	TGTGCCAGCAGTTTAGCGTTCAATGGCTACACCTTC	CASSLAFNGYTF
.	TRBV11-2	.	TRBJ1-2	TGTGCCAGCAGCTCGACAGCCTATGGCTACACCTTC	CASSSTAYGYTF
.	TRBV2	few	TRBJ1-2	TGTGCCAGCAGTGGGCTGGGCGCAAGTCTTTATGGCTACACCTTC	CASSGLGASLYGYTF
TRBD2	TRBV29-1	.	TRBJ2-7	TGCAGCGTTGCCCCGGCTAGCGGGGGGACCTACGAGCAGTACTTC	CSVAPASGGTYEQYF
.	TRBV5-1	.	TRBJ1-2	TGCGCCAGCAGCTCCGGGGATTCGGGAGGCTACACCTTC	CASSSGDSGGYTF
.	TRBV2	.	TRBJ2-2	TGTGCCAGCAGCGGGGACATTGACACCGGGGAGCTGTTTTTT	CASSGDIDTGELFF
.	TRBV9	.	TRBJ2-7	TGTGCCAGCAGCGTAGCAGGGGCAAACTCCTACGAGCAGTACTTC	CASSVAGANSYEQYF
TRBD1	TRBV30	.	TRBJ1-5	TGTGCCTGGAAGGGACAGCCAAATCAGCCCCAGCATTTT	CAWKGQPNQPQHF
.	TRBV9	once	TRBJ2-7	TGTGCCAGCAGCGTAGCCGCGGGGCAATCCTACGAGCAGTACTTC	CASSVAAGQSYEQYF
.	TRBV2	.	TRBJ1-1	TGTGCCAGCAGTAAACAGGGGAACACTGAAGCTTTCTTT	CASSKQGNTEAFF
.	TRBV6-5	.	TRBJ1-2	TGTGCCAGCAGTCGGACACCCCATCTTGGCTACACCTTC	CASSRTPHLGYTF
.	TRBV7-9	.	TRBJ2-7	TGTGCCAGCAGCTTAGGACAGTTTTACGACGAGCAGTACTTC	CASSLGQFYDEQYF
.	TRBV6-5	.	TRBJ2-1	TGTGCCAGCGCCTGGGGGCCCTACAATGAGCAGTTCTTC	CASAWGPYNEQFF
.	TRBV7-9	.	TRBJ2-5	TGTGCCAGCAGCTTATTCGGGGGGCCGGGGGAGACCCAGTACTTC	CASSLFGGPGETQYF
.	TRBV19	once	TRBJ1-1	TGTGCCAGTAGTTGGAGCAGGCAGGGAACTTCTCGGGCCACTGAAGCTTTCTTT	CASSWSRQGTSRATEAFF
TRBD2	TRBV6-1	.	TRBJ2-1	TGTGCCAGCAGTGAAGTAGCGGGGGCCTACAATGAGCAGTTCTTC	CASSEVAGAYNEQFF
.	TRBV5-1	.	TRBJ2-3	TGCGCCAGCAGCCGTGAGGGGGTGAAAGCAGATACGCAGTATTTT	CASSREGVKADTQYF
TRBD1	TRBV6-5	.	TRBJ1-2	TGTGCCAGCAGCCGAGGGACAGGGCCTGGCTACACCTTC	CASSRGTGPGYTF
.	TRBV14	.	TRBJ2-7	TGTGCCAGCAGCCAAGATGTAGTGACCTACGAGCAGTACTTC	CASSQDVVTYEQYF
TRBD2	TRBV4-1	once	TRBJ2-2	TGCGCCAGCAGCCATCCCGGGGGAGCGGGGGGGCTCACCGGGGAGCTGTTTTTT	CASSHPGGAGGLTGELFF
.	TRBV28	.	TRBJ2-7	TGTGCCAGCAGCCACCCCGGACAAGACTCCTACGAGCAGTACTTC	CASSHPGQDSYEQYF
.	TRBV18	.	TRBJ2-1	TGTGCCAGCTCACCCTATGTGCAAACGGATGAGCAGTTCTTC	CASSPYVQTDEQFF
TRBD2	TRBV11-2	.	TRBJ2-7	TGTGCCAGCAGCGTAACTAGCGGGGGGGCCTACGAGCAGTACTTC	CASSVTSGGAYEQYF
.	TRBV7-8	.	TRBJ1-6	TGTGCCAGCAGCTTAACCCACCGGGACACGAATTCACCCCTCCACTTT	CASSLTHRDTNSPLHF
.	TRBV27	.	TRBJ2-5	TGTGCCAGCAGTTTAGGGTGGGGAGGTAAGACCCAGTACTTC	CASSLGWGGKTQYF
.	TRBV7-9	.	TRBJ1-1	TGTGCCAGCAGCTTAGCGCTTACGGACACTGAAGCTTTCTTT	CASSLALTDTEAFF
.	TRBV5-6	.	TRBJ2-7	TGTGCCAGCAGCATCGGACAGTCTACCTACGAGCAGTACTTC	CASSIGQSTYEQYF
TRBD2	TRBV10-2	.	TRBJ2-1	TGCGCCAGCAGACCGGGACTAGCGGGGGGCCTCAAACTCAATGAGCAGTTCTTC	CASRPGLAGGLKLNEQFF
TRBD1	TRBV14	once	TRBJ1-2	TGTGCCAACAGAAGACAGGGTAGTTATGGCTACACCTTC	CANRRQGSYGYTF
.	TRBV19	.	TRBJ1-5	TGTGCCAGTAGTATCATGATGGGGGCTCCAAATCAGCCCCAGCATTTT	CASSIMMGAPNQPQHF
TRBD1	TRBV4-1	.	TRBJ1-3	TGCGCCAGCAGCCCGGACAGGGTTGGAAACACCATATATTTT	CASSPDRVGNTIYF
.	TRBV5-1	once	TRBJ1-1	TGCGCCAGCAGTACGGGATTGAACACTGAAGCTTTCTTT	CASSTGLNTEAFF
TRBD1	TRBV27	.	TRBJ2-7	TGTGCCAGCAGTTTATTAGGGGGACAGGGCCCCTACGAGCAGTACTTC	CASSLLGGQGPYEQYF
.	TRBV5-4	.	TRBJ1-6	TGTGCCAGCAGCCGACGGGTTGATGATTCACCCCTCCACTTT	CASSRRVDDSPLHF
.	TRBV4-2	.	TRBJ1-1	TGTGCCAGCAGCCCACCATCGGCAGGGTCCTCAGTGAACACTGAAGCTTTCTTT	CASSPPSAGSSVNTEAFF
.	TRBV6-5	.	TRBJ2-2	TGTGCCAGCCGTCGGACTTCTCACACCGGGGAGCTGTTTTTT	CASRRTSHTGELFF
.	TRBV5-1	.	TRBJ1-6	TGCGCCAGCAGCCCCACGGACATGGCCTATAATTCACCCCTCCACTTT	CASSPTDMAYNSPLHF
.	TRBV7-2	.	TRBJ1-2	TGTGCCAGCAGCTTTAATCGGGACTCCCCATATGGCTACACCTTC	CASSFNRDSPYGYTF
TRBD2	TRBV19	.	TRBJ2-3	TGTGCCTCCGGGACTAGCGGGGGGGCTTTAGATACGCAGTATTTT	CASGTSGGALDTQYF
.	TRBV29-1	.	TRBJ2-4	TGCAGCGTTCTCACCGGGGCCAAAAACATTCAGTACTTC	CSVLTGAKNIQYF
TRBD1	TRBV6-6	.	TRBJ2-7	TGTGCCAGCAGTCACCGGACCGGGACAGGAGCCTGGGCCTACGAGCAGTACTTC	CASSHRTGTGAWAYEQYF
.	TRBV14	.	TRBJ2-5	TGTGCCAGCAGCCAAGATCAACAGGTTGGAGAGACCCAGTACTTC	CASSQDQQVGETQYF
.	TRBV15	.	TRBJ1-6	TGTGCCACCAGCAGAGCCCGGGGGTCCTATAATTCACCCCTCCACTTT	CATSRARGSYNSPLHF
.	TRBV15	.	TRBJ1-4	TGTGCCACCAGCAGAGCCTACAGGGTGCCCGAAAAACTGTTTTTT	CATSRAYRVPEKLFF
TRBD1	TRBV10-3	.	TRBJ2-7	TGTGCCATCAGGATTTCAGGGGGCATCTACGAGCAGTACTTC	CAIRISGGIYEQYF